This passage covers 12 T cell receptor beta chains from one sample sequenced in a study of human T cells and chemical hapten exposure. Time point in this sample: pre-sensitization, week 0. As for treatment: therapeutic diphenylcyclopropenone sensitization with weekly scalp DPC. MiXCR, run by TCRdb on the RACE reads, gives a single entry per CDR3 protein. The sample comprises some 110,000 distinct CDR3 sequences, roughly an eighth of which are singletons, and roughly 1.5% rests with the top ten. This specimen was whole blood, taken in connection with sensitization to the hapten diphenylcyclopropenone (DPC). Source of these receptors: a woman aged 50 to 60 with alopecia areata. Some clones in this sample may be carry-over from other donors' samples.

The chain couples TRBV28 to TRBJ2-3, with D uncertain. Trimming took off 5 bases at V and 13 bases at J, with 19 bases between the two ends. CDR1 and CDR2 from the germline V gene are MDHEN and SYDVKM. The CDR3 consists of 13 residues. The CDR3 nucleotides are TGTGCCAGCAGTCCGCCAGGCCGGAGTCGGAAGTATTTT. It yields the protein CASSPPGRSRKYF.

This chain uses TRBV27 with TRBJ1-2, with 7 bases identical to TRBD1. The CDR3 length is 14 residues. After removal of 5 bases from V and 3 bases from J, the junction contained 6 bases not matched to a gene. CDR1 and CDR2 (germline): MNHEY, SMNVEV (reference sequence). In DNA, the CDR3 is TGTGCCAGCAGTCTGGACAGGCGGGACTATGGCTACACCTTC. Amino acid sequence: CASSLDRRDYGYTF.

This clonotype has a count of ten or more. CDR3 nucleotide sequence: TGTGCCAGCAGTTTCGGGGGGAGGGTCAATGAGCAGTTCTTC. It encodes CASSFGGRVNEQFF. The chain uses TRBV28 and TRBJ2-1; 7 positions agree with TRBD2. The germline gives CDR1 MDHEN, CDR2 SYDVKM. The CDR3 is 14 residues long. Unmatched junction bases numbered 5, after V lost 3 bases and J lost 6 bases.

This clonotype came up many times. The rearrangement joins TRBV20-1 to TRBJ2-7; D remains unclear. This CDR3 contains 12 residues. Trimming took 5 bases from V and 3 from J, leaving 11 bases between them. CDR1 DFQATT and CDR2 SNEGSKA come from the germline V gene (reference sequence). Here the CDR3 reads CSARAWDYEQYF. The CDR3 DNA sequence: TGCAGTGCTCGCGCTTGGGACTACGAGCAGTACTTC.

This clonotype has a handful of counts. V gene TRBV12-3 or TRBV12-4 combines with J gene TRBJ2-1; 7 bases match TRBD2. V dropped 4 bases and J dropped 6; count of bases not matched to a gene: 12. The CDR3 is 16 amino acids. CDR3 sequence reads: CASSSRDYPASNEQFF. CDR3 nucleotide sequence: TGTGCCAGCAGTTCCAGGGACTACCCCGCGAGCAATGAGCAGTTCTTC.

This clonotype was seen a few times. The chain is built from TRBV20-1 and TRBJ2-1, with D unclear. CDR1 and CDR2 from the germline V gene are DFQATT and SNEGSKA (reference sequence). V was trimmed by 5 bases and J by 5 bases, leaving 19 bases between them. The length of the CDR3 is 15 residues. Here the CDR3 reads CSAPDGRTRNNEQFF. DNA for the CDR3: TGCAGTGCTCCCGACGGCCGGACGAGGAACAATGAGCAGTTCTTC.

This clonotype was detected a few times. CDR3 nucleotide sequence: TGTGCCAGCAGCTTAGGACTAGCGGGAGTTGCAGATACGCAGTATTTT. This sequence encodes CASSLGLAGVADTQYF. The chain is built from TRBV11-1 and TRBJ2-3; 12 positions agree with TRBD2. The germline V gene has CDR1 SGHAT and CDR2 FQDESV (reference sequence). The CDR3 totals 16 residues. Losses at the gene ends were 1 base for V and 4 bases for J; bases not matched to a gene: 3. Combining the CDR3 with reference TRBV11-1 and TRBJ2-3 gives the whole variable domain EAEVAQSPRYKITEKSQAVAFWCDPISGHATLYWYRQILGQGPELLVQFQDESVVDDSQLPKDRFSAERLKGVDSTLKIQPAELGDSAMYLCASSLGLAGVADTQYFGPGTRLTVL.

At least ten counts were recorded for this clonotype. The chain uses TRBV4-3 and TRBJ2-7; the D gene is possibly TRBD1 (6 bases). CDR3 size: 15 residues. Germline CDR1 is LGHNA and CDR2 is YSLEER. Trimming stripped 0 bases from V and 2 bases from J, with 11 bases between. The CDR3 DNA sequence: TGCGCCAGCAGCCAAGAACGCTGGGACACCTACGAGCAGTACTTC. Its protein product is CASSQERWDTYEQYF.

For the CDR3, the DNA is TGCAGCGCCCGCGCAACTAATGAAAAACTGTTTTTT. Translation: CSARATNEKLFF. The rearrangement uses TRBV29-1 and TRBJ1-4; D is undetermined. V gave up 7 bases and J gave up 0 bases, with 6 bases separating them. Germline assignment: CDR1 SQVTM and CDR2 ANQGSEA. The CDR3 sequence is 12 residues long.

The chain has TRBV19 and TRBJ2-5; D remains ambiguous. This CDR3 region has 17 residues. V was pared by 5 bases and J by 0 bases, with 19 bases between. CDR1 and CDR2 (germline): LNHDA, SQIVND (reference sequence). The CDR3 DNA reads as TGTGCCAGTAGTCCCAGCCGGAATCAAGGGTACCAAGAGACCCAGTACTTC. As protein: CASSPSRNQGYQETQYF.

The chain recombines TRBV6-2 or TRBV6-3 with TRBJ2-4; maybe TRBD2 (6 bases). V dropped 6 bases and J dropped 0 bases, with 9 bases sitting between them. CDR3 size: 14 residues. CDR1 is MNHEY and CDR2 is SVGEGT in the germline V gene. This chain's CDR3 is CASRSSGAKNIQYF. The CDR3 DNA reads as TGTGCCAGCAGGAGTAGCGGAGCCAAAAACATTCAGTACTTC.

This clonotype was seen a handful of times. This rearrangement joins TRBV5-1 to TRBJ2-1, with a weak D call TRBD1 (5 bases). The CDR3 covers 14 residues. CDR1 SGHRS and CDR2 YFSETQ come from the germline V gene. V was cut by 3 bases and J by 7 bases, with 14 bases left in between. The CDR3 bases are TGCGCCAGCAGCTGGGATCAGACAGAGAATGAGCAGTTCTTC. Translating it yields CASSWDQTENEQFF.